This T cell receptor (beta chain) was sequenced during a study of T cells in Graves' hyperthyroidism and ophthalmopathy. Study-wide findings and caveats: Most thyroid clonotypes that were expanded above 0.001 also turned up in blood. Ophthalmopathy could be told apart from stable hyperthyroidism with a 13 V-J model. The model identified upcoming ophthalmopathy a median approximately 6.4 months ahead of onset.

Germline CDR1 and CDR2: SGHAT and FQDESV (reference sequence). The CDR3 extends over 17 amino acids. Trimming cost V 3 bases and J 0 bases, with 16 bases left between them. Patients between 18 and 65 years old had hyperthyroidism, newly diagnosed and lasting under 2 months. This clonotype was detected ten times or more. Its antigen is unidentified. The investigators amplified TCR beta CDR3 regions from RNA transcripts. The primer set for the first-round RT-PCR of the TCR CDR3 was HTBI. TCRdb processed the multiplex PCR reads anew with MiXCR; each CDR3 protein has one entry. This sample yields about 350,000 distinct CDR3 sequences, of which approximately 15% are seen a single time; around 23% belongs to the top ten.

The sample consisted of blood. The clonotype was recovered from a woman under 40 with Graves' hyperthyroidism. The rearrangement joins TRBV11-1 to TRBJ2-3; D unclear. The CDR3 DNA reads as TGTGCCAGCAGCTTCGCGGCAGGAGACTCTAGCACAGATACGCAGTATTTT. Its protein product is CASSFAAGDSSTDTQYF.